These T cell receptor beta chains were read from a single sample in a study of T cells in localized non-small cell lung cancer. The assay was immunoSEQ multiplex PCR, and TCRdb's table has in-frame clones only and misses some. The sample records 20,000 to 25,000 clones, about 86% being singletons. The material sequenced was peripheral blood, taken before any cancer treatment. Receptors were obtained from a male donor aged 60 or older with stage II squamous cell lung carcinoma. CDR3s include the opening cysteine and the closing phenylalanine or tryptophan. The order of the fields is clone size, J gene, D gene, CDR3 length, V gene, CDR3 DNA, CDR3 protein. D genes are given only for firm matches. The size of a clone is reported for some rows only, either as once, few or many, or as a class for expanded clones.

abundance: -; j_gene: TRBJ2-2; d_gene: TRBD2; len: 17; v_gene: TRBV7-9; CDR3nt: TGTGCCAGCAGCCCACACCCTAGCGGGGGGGACACCGGGGAGCTGTTTTTT; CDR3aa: CASSPHPSGGDTGELFF
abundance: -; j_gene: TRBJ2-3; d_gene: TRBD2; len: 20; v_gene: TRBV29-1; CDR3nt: TGCAGCCTCCGGGGGGTAGGACTAGCGGGGACCGGAGGCGGCACAGATACGCAGTATTTT; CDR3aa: CSLRGVGLAGTGGGTDTQYF
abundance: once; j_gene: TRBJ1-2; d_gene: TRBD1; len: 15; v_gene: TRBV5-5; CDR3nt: TGTGCCAGCAGCTTGGGGACAGGACTCAACTATGGCTACACCTTC; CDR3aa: CASSLGTGLNYGYTF
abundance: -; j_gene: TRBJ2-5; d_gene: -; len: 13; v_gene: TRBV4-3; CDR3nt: TGCGCCAGCAGCCAAGCGCTTCGGGAGACCCAGTACTTC; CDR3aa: CASSQALRETQYF
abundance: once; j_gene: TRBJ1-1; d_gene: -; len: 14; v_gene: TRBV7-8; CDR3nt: TGTGCCAGCAGCTTAGGGACAGCAAACACTGAAGCTTTCTTT; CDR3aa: CASSLGTANTEAFF
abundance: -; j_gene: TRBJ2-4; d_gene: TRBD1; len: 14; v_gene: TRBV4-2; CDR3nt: TGTGCCAGCAGCCCCGGACAGGGCAAAAACATTCAGTACTTC; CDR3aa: CASSPGQGKNIQYF
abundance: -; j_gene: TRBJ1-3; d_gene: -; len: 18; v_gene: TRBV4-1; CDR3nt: TGCGCCAGCAGCCAAGTTGGGAAAGGGGCGAGCTCTGGAAACACCATATATTTT; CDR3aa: CASSQVGKGASSGNTIYF
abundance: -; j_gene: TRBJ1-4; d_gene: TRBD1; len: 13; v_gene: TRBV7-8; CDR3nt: TGTGCCAGCAGCCCTCCGGGACAGGAAAAACTGTTTTTT; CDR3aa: CASSPPGQEKLFF
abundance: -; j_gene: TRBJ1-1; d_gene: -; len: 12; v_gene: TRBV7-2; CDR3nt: TGTGCCAGCAGCTTAGAGGCAGGGAGATCTTTCTTT; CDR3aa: CASSLEAGRSFF
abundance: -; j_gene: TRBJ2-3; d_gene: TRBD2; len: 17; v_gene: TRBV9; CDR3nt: TGTGCCAGCAGCGTGGGAGCGGCGGGAGTTCATGGAGATACGCAGTATTTT; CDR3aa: CASSVGAAGVHGDTQYF
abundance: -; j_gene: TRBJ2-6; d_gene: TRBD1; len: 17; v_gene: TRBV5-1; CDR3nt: TGCGCCAGCAGCTTGAGACAGGGTGACTCTGGGGCCAACGTCCTGACTTTC; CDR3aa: CASSLRQGDSGANVLTF
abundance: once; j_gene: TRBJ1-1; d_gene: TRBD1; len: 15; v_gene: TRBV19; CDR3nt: TGTGCCAGTACCCCCAGGGGGCGTGAGAAAACTGAAGCTTTCTTT; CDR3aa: CASTPRGREKTEAFF
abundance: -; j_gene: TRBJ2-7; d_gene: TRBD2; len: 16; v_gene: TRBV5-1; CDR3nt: TGCGCCAGCAGCTTGGGCACTAGCGGGATAAATCACGAGCAGTACTTC; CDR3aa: CASSLGTSGINHEQYF
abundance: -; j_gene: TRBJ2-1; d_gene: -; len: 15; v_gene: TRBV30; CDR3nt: TGTGCCTGGAGTGTGGGCCTACCCCCCCACAATGAGCAGTTCTTC; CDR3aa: CAWSVGLPPHNEQFF
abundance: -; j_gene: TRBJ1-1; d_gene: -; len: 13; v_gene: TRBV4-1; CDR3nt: TGCGCCAGCAGCCAAGAAACTACGGGGGGGACTTTCTTT; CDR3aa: CASSQETTGGTFF
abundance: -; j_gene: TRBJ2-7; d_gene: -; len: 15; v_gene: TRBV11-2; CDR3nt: TGTGCCAGCAGCTTAGGAAATGGAGCGAACTACGAGCAGTACTTC; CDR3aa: CASSLGNGANYEQYF
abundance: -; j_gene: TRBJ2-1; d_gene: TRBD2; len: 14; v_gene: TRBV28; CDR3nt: TGTGCCACCTGGGCGGGAGAACCTTACAATGAGCAGTTCTTC; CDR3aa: CATWAGEPYNEQFF
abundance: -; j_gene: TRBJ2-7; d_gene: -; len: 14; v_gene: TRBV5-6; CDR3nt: TGTGCCAGCAGCTTGGGCAGAATCTCCTACGAGCAGTACTTC; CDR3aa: CASSLGRISYEQYF
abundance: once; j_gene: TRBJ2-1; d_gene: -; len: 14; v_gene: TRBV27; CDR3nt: TGTGCCAGCAGTTTAACTAGCTGGGGAAATGAGCAGTTCTTC; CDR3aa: CASSLTSWGNEQFF
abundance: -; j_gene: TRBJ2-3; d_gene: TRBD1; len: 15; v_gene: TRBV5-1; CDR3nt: TGCGCCAGCAGTAGGACCGGGACAGACACAGATACGCAGTATTTT; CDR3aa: CASSRTGTDTDTQYF
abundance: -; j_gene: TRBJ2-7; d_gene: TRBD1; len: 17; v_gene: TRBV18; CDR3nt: TGTGCCAGCTCACCAACGGGTCCGGGACAGGGCTCCTACGAGCAGTACTTC; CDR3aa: CASSPTGPGQGSYEQYF
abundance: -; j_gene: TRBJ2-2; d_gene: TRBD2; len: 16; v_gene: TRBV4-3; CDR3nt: TGCGCCAGCAGCTCAAGGAGCCGGGAGGGCACCGGGGAGCTGTTTTTT; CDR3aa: CASSSRSREGTGELFF
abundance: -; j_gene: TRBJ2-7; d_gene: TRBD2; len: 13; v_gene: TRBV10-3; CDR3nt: TGTGCCATCAGGGCGGGAGACTCCTACGAGCAGTACTTC; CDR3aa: CAIRAGDSYEQYF
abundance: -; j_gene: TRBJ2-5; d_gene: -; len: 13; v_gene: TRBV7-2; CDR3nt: TGTGCCAGCAGCCCCCCCAACGGGGAGACCCAGTACTTC; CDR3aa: CASSPPNGETQYF
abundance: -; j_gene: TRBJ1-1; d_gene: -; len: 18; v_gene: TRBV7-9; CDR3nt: TGTGCCAGCAGCCCATTCTTTACAGCCCTTACGCCTGACACTGAAGCTTTCTTT; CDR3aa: CASSPFFTALTPDTEAFF
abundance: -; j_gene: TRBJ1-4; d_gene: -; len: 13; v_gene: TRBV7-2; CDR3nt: TGTGCCAGCAGCTTAAATCCTAATGAAAAACTGTTTTTT; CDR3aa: CASSLNPNEKLFF
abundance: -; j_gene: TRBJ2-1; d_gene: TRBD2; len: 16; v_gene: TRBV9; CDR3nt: TGTGCCAGCAGCCCCAGACTAGCGGGGTTAGTTAATGAGCAGTTCTTC; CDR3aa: CASSPRLAGLVNEQFF
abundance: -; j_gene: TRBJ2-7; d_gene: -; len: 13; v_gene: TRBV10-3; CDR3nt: TGTGCCATCAGTGAGTCGAATCCTGCCCCGCAGTACTTC; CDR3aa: CAISESNPAPQYF
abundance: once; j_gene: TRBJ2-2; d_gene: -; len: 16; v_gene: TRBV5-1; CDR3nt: TGCGCCAGCAGCGGTGGCCCAGGGCGAGACACCGGGGAGCTGTTTTTT; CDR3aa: CASSGGPGRDTGELFF
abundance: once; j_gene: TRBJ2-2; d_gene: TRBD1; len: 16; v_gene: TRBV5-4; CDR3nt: TGTGCCAGCAGCTTGGGACAGGGGGAGGGCACCGGGGAGCTGTTTTTT; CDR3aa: CASSLGQGEGTGELFF
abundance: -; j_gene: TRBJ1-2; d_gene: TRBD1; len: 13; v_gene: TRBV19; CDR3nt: TGTGCCAGTAGTGACAGGGGGCGCTATGGCTACACCTTC; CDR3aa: CASSDRGRYGYTF
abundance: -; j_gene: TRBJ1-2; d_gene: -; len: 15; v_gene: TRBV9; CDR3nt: TGTGCCAGCAGCGTAGGTCGGGAAGTCGACTATGGCTACACCTTC; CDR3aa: CASSVGREVDYGYTF
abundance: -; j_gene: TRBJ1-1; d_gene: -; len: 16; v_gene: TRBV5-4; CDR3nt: TGTGCCAGCAGCCGACCAGGGGACCGCCTTAGGGCTGAAGCTTTCTTT; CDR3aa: CASSRPGDRLRAEAFF
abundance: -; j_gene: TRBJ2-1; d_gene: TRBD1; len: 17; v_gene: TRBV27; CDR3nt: TGTGCCAGCAGTAGGCGGACAGGGGGAACGGGGGGCCATGAGCAGTTCTTC; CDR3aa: CASSRRTGGTGGHEQFF
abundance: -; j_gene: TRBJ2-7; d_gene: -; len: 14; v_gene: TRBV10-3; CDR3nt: TGTGCCATCAGTGCCCGGGGGACTGATAACGAGCAGTACTTC; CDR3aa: CAISARGTDNEQYF